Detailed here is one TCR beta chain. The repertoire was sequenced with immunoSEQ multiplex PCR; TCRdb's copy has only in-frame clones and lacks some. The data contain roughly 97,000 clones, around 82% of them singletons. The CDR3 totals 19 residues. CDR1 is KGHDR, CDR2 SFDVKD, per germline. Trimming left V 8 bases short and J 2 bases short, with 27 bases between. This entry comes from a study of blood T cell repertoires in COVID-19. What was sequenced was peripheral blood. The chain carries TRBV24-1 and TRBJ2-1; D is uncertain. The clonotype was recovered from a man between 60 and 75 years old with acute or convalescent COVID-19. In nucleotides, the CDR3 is TGTGCCACCATCAGCTTAGAGACGGCTGCAGGCCCCGCCTACAATGAGCAGTTCTTC. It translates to CATISLETAAGPAYNEQFF.